These 2 T cell receptor beta chains share one sample of origin, sequenced in a study of blood T cell repertoires in COVID-19. TCRdb's copy holds only in-frame clones and misses some; the assay was immunoSEQ multiplex PCR. The sample comprises more than 65,000 clones, around four fifths of which are singletons, and 5% to 6.5% rests with the top ten. The sequenced sample consisted of peripheral blood. The receptors stem from a man aged 45 to 65 with active COVID-19.

The chain has TRBV5-1 and TRBJ2-1; no firm D call. Trimming pared 4 bases from V and 8 bases from J, leaving 19 bases between. Germline V gene data show CDR1 as SGHRS and CDR2 as YFSETQ. This CDR3 spans 15 amino acids. CDR3 nucleotide sequence: TGCGCCAGCAGCCTTGGTTGGAGCCACACGGATGAGCAGTTCTTC. Encoded protein: CASSLGWSHTDEQFF.

The chain employs TRBV5-1 and TRBJ2-1; TRBD2 aligns across 10 bases. Looked up from germline, CDR1 is SGHRS and CDR2 is YFSETQ. Unmatched junction bases numbered 4, after V lost 6 bases and J lost 4 bases. The CDR3 consists of 14 residues. CDR3 residues: CASKTSGPYNEQFF. The CDR3 DNA is TGCGCCAGCAAGACTAGCGGGCCTTACAATGAGCAGTTCTTC.